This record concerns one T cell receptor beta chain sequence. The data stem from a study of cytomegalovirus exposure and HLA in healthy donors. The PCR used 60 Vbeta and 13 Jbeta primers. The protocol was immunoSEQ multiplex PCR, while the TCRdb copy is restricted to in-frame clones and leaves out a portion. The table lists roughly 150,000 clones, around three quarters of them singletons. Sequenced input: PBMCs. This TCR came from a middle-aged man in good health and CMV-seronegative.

The CDR3 coding sequence is TGTGCCAGCAGCTACCCGACTAGCGGCCAAGAGACCCAGTACTTC. This encodes CASSYPTSGQETQYF. The chain carries TRBV7-6 and TRBJ2-5; 9 positions agree with TRBD2. J lost 1 base, V lost 4 bases, and 4 bases had no gene match. The germline CDR1 and CDR2 sequences are SGHVS and FNYEAQ. The CDR3 spans 15 residues.